This T cell receptor (beta chain) was retrieved from a study of T cells in Graves' hyperthyroidism and ophthalmopathy. Study results and limitations: A median about 6.2 months before onset, the model predicted ophthalmopathy.

About this clonotype: The antigen remains unidentified.

Trimming shortened V by 6 bases and J by 0 bases, and 10 bases separated the two germline ends. Germline lookup yields CDR1 SGDLS and CDR2 YYNGEE. CDR3 length: 13 residues. Lactation, pregnancy, other autoimmune disease or uncontrolled infection led to exclusion of patients. RNA transcripts gave rise to amplified TCR beta CDR3 regions. HTBI primers were employed in a first-round RT-PCR of the TCR CDR3. TCRdb reanalysed the multiplex PCR reads using MiXCR and keeps one entry per CDR3 protein. Of about 640,000 distinct CDR3 sequences listed, about 45% are singletons. The chain carries TRBV9 and TRBJ2-7; D unresolved. The sequence was obtained from an adult man with Graves' disease, either hyperthyroidism or ophthalmopathy (not recorded which). Material: peripheral blood or thyroid tissue (not recorded which). The CDR3 nucleotides are TGTGCCAGCAAAACACACAACTCCTACGAGCAGTACTTC. Protein sequence: CASKTHNSYEQYF.